Each of the 28 T cell receptor beta chains below was sequenced from the same sample in a study of T-cell reconstitution after alpha-beta-depleted transplantation in children. It was with unique molecular identifiers that the TCRbeta library was prepared. A single record per CDR3 protein comes from TCRdb applying MiXCR to the PCR reads. The repertoire holds around 700,000 distinct CDR3 sequences, with roughly 14% as singletons. The specimen comprised PBMCs, sampled before TCRalphabeta/CD19-depleted stem cell transplant. Every receptor here comes from a girl aged 2 to 10 with congenital amegakaryocytic thrombocytopenia, due to receive a stem cell transplant.

This clonotype was detected a few times. The rearrangement links TRBV5-1 to TRBJ2-7, with a weak D call TRBD1 (6 bases). The V end lost 0 bases, the J end lost 4 bases, and 17 bases lay between the germline ends. The CDR3 length is 16 residues. The V gene's germline CDR1 is SGHRS and CDR2 YFSETQ. CDR3 loop: CASSLAAGETVYEQYF. The DNA for the CDR3 is TGCGCCAGCAGCTTGGCCGCAGGGGAGACCGTTTACGAGCAGTACTTC.

This clonotype was detected many times. The chain employs TRBV5-1 and TRBJ2-3; D unclear. CDR3 length equals 15 residues. CDR1 is SGHRS, CDR2 YFSETQ, per germline. The V end lost 1 base, the J end lost 2 bases, and 11 bases lay between the germline ends. Written as DNA, the CDR3 is TGCGCCAGCAGCTTGAATCCGCCAAACACAGATACGCAGTATTTT. It is translated as CASSLNPPNTDTQYF.

This clonotype came up many times. The chain combines TRBV7-9 with TRBJ2-2; unclear D gene. Germline V lookup: CDR1 SEHNR, CDR2 FQNEAQ (reference sequence). The CDR3 length is 11 residues. The germline V and J ends were trimmed by 8 bases and 6 bases, with 7 bases remaining between them. In DNA form, the CDR3 reads TGTGCCAGCCCGGTCGCCGGGGAGCTGTTTTTT. Translating gives CASPVAGELFF.

V is TRBV7-3 and J is TRBJ2-3; D possibly corresponds to TRBD2 (6 bases). V gave up 5 bases and J gave up 5 bases, with 17 bases separating them. This CDR3 has 15 residues. Per germline, CDR1 SGHTA and CDR2 FQGTGA. The CDR3: CASSPWGELGDTQYF. CDR3 bases: TGTGCCAGCAGCCCATGGGGGGAGCTGGGAGATACGCAGTATTTT. Variable domain in full (rest from reference TRBV7-3 and TRBJ2-3): GAGVSQTPSNKVTEKGKYVELRCDPISGHTALYWYRQSLGQGPEFLIYFQGTGAADDSGLPNDRFFAVRPEGSVSTLKIQRTERGDSAVYLCASSPWGELGDTQYFGPGTRLTVL.

This clonotype has just a few counts. The rearrangement uses TRBV7-9 and TRBJ2-1, with 11 bases identical to TRBD2. Trimming at V came to 4 bases and at J to 7 bases, leaving 9 bases not matched to a gene. CDR1 is SEHNR, CDR2 FQNEAQ, per germline (reference sequence). The CDR3 covers 16 residues. The CDR3 nucleotides read TGTGCCAGCAGCTCCATAACTAGCGGGAGAATGAATGAGCAGTTCTTC. Its translation: CASSSITSGRMNEQFF.

Worth noting for this clonotype: A much bigger clone sits one base away, suggesting this may be a read error. The V and J genes are TRBV6-2 or TRBV6-3 and TRBJ2-3; TRBD2 agrees at 7 bases. CDR3 length: 14 residues. The germline V gene encodes CDR1 MNHEY and CDR2 SVGEGT. The CDR3 nucleotides are TGTGCCAGCTCCCGCGGGAGTCGGGCAGATAAGCAGTATTTT. Residues: CASSRGSRADKQYF.

The rearrangement links TRBV28 to TRBJ2-1; D is unclear. Trimming took off 5 bases at V and 5 bases at J, with 16 bases between the two ends. Germline values: CDR1 MDHEN, CDR2 SYDVKM. There are 15 residues in the CDR3. Here the CDR3 DNA reads TGTGCCAGCAGTGACATAACGCAAAAAAACAATGAGCAGTTCTTC. This gives the protein CASSDITQKNNEQFF.

This clonotype was found a few times. The J gene is TRBJ2-1, the V gene TRBV2, with no clear D. CDR3 size: 12 residues. The V gene's germline CDR1 is SNHLY and CDR2 FYNNEI. The V gene lost 4 bases and the J gene lost 6 bases, with 7 bases spanning the gap. This CDR3 is CASSALFNEQFF. The CDR3 DNA sequence: TGTGCCAGCAGTGCCCTATTCAATGAGCAGTTCTTC.

This clonotype was counted ten times or more. J is TRBJ2-2 and V is TRBV7-8; D may be TRBD2 (6 bases). Germline loops: CDR1 SGHVS, CDR2 FQNEAQ. The CDR3 extends over 16 amino acids. Trimming took 4 bases from V and 6 from J, leaving 18 bases between them. CDR3 sequence reads: CASSSVPTSFSGELFF. The CDR3 DNA follows: TGTGCCAGCAGCTCGGTGCCGACTAGTTTCTCCGGGGAGCTGTTTTTT.

This clonotype occurred a few times. CDR3 sequence (DNA): TGTGCCAGCAGCTTCAGCTTAGCGGGACTTATGCCGCAGTATTTT. Its protein is CASSFSLAGLMPQYF. The V gene is TRBV11-2, the J gene TRBJ2-3, with TRBD2 matching over 8 bases. In germline, CDR1 is SGHAT, CDR2 FQNNGV. The CDR3 is 15 residues long. The V gene end was trimmed by 3 bases and the J gene end by 10 bases; junction bases not matched to a gene: 12.

The CDR3 DNA follows: TGTGCCAGCAGTTTAGCTTTGGCGGTATCGTCCGGGGAGACCCAGTACTTC. Protein: CASSLALAVSSGETQYF. The chain is built from TRBV12-3 or TRBV12-4 and TRBJ2-5; no firm D call. Between the trimmed V and J ends, which lost 0 bases and 5 bases, there was a span of 19 bases. This CDR3 spans 17 amino acids.

The gene calls are TRBV20-1 and TRBJ2-1; D call uncertain. The germline V gene encodes CDR1 DFQATT and CDR2 SNEGSKA (reference sequence). This CDR3 is built from 14 residues. The germline V and J ends were trimmed by 4 bases and 5 bases, with 15 bases remaining between them. This CDR3 reads CSAKSWGSHNEQFF. The CDR3 DNA reads TGCAGTGCTAAATCTTGGGGATCACACAATGAGCAGTTCTTC.

This clonotype was found many times. This chain joins TRBV20-1 and TRBJ2-1, with TRBD2 matching over 12 bases. The CDR3 length is 14 residues. J was trimmed by 7 bases and V by 6 bases; bases with no gene match: 7. Germline loops: CDR1 DFQATT, CDR2 SNEGSKA (reference sequence). CDR3 protein: CSARLAGDRNEQFF. The DNA of the CDR3 is TGCAGTGCCCGACTAGCGGGAGATCGTAATGAGCAGTTCTTC.

This clonotype has just one count. The chain carries TRBV14 and TRBJ2-5; D is uncertain. V was trimmed by 0 bases and J by 0 bases, leaving 11 bases between them. This CDR3 region has 16 residues. The germline V gene has CDR1 SGHDN and CDR2 FVKESK. CDR3 residues: CASSQDPDAYQETQYF. For the CDR3, the DNA is TGTGCCAGCAGCCAAGATCCAGACGCCTACCAAGAGACCCAGTACTTC.

V is TRBV20-1 and J is TRBJ2-4, with 7 positions matching TRBD2. Germline V CDR1 and CDR2: DFQATT, SNEGSKA (reference sequence). The CDR3 consists of 13 residues. The V segment lost 1 base and the J segment 6 bases; nucleotides outside the gene matches: 3. The DNA of the CDR3 is TGCAGTGCTAGAGTTGGGGGGGGAAACATTCAGTACTTC. It encodes CSARVGGGNIQYF.

This clonotype appeared once. The V gene is TRBV3-1, the J gene TRBJ2-7; D is uncertain. The germline V and J ends were trimmed by 0 bases and 3 bases, with 12 bases remaining between them. CDR3 length: 15 amino acids. CDR1 and CDR2 (germline): LGHDT, YNNKEL (reference sequence). The CDR3 region is CASSQDMARDYEQYF. The CDR3 DNA reads as TGTGCCAGCAGCCAAGATATGGCGAGAGACTACGAGCAGTACTTC.

The rearrangement uses TRBV20-1 and TRBJ2-1; no firm D call. CDR1 and CDR2 from the germline V gene are DFQATT and SNEGSKA (reference sequence). Trimming took off 3 bases at V and 7 bases at J, with 7 bases between the two ends. CDR3 length: 11 amino acids. CDR3 amino acids: CSASQTNEQFF. For the CDR3, the DNA is TGCAGTGCTAGCCAAACTAATGAGCAGTTCTTC.

This clonotype was counted between two and nine times. This chain links TRBV20-1 with TRBJ1-3; D not certain. Trimming removed 1 base from V and 0 bases from J, with 22 bases in between. Germline V gene sequence: CDR1 DFQATT, CDR2 SNEGSKA (reference sequence). The CDR3 sequence is 19 residues long. The CDR3 sequence is CSARGRSEKILNSGNTIYF. The CDR3 coding sequence is TGCAGTGCTAGAGGCCGCTCTGAGAAAATATTAAACTCTGGAAACACCATATATTTT.

Of note for this clonotype: Mismatch with germline at one junction end may stem from a read error. The chain joins TRBV20-1 to TRBJ1-6; 7 bases agree with TRBD1. Per the germline V gene, CDR1 is DFQATT and CDR2 is SNEGSKA (reference sequence). The CDR3 sequence is 12 residues long. CDR3 region: CSVRGGNSPLHF. CDR3 coding DNA: TGCAGTGTTAGAGGGGGCAATTCACCCCTCCACTTT.

This clonotype came up many times. The genes are TRBV5-1 and TRBJ2-7, with TRBD1 as a possible D gene (6 bases). This CDR3 has 14 amino acids. Germline CDR1 is SGHRS and CDR2 is YFSETQ. Trimming left V 1 base short and J 1 base short, with 9 bases between. The CDR3 nucleotides are TGCGCCAGCAGCTTGAGGACAGCATCCTACGAGCAGTACTTC. Its translation: CASSLRTASYEQYF.

This clonotype was detected many times. The CDR3 sequence is CASSQDPTGDYNEQFF. The CDR3 nucleotides are TGTGCCAGCAGCCAAGATCCCACGGGAGACTACAATGAGCAGTTCTTC. The chain couples TRBV3-1 to TRBJ2-1; D might be TRBD2 (6 bases). With 0 bases removed from V and 3 bases from J, the gap between germline ends came to 12 bases. The CDR3 runs 16 residues. Germline CDR1 reads LGHDT; CDR2 reads YNNKEL (reference sequence).

This clonotype appeared many times. This chain connects TRBV27 to TRBJ2-7; 7 positions agree with TRBD1. CDR1 is MNHEY and CDR2 is SMNVEV in the germline V gene (reference sequence). The ends lost 5 bases at V and 4 bases at J; junction bases unmatched: 11. The CDR3 has 15 amino acids. DNA of the CDR3: TGTGCCAGCAGTCCCCTAGGACAGGCCTGGTACGAGCAGTACTTC. Translated, it gives CASSPLGQAWYEQYF.

The chain recombines TRBV27 with TRBJ1-5; D is unresolved. The CDR3 loop spans 15 amino acids. CDR1 is MNHEY and CDR2 is SMNVEV in the germline V gene (reference sequence). The V and J ends lost 6 bases and 0 bases respectively, with 12 bases between them. The CDR3 bases are TGTGCCAGCAGGACGGACCAATATAGCAATCAGCCCCAGCATTTT. It encodes CASRTDQYSNQPQHF.

The gene calls are TRBV4-2 and TRBJ1-3; D gene unclear. The CDR3 runs 15 residues. In germline, CDR1 is LGHNA, CDR2 YNFKEQ. V was pared by 0 bases and J by 2 bases, with 8 bases between. The CDR3 DNA sequence: TGTGCCAGCAGCCAAGATAATTTTCCTGGAAACACCATATATTTT. Translating gives CASSQDNFPGNTIYF.

This clonotype came up a few times. The chain joins TRBV7-7 to TRBJ2-5; D not certain. This CDR3 comprises 13 residues. Per germline, CDR1 SSHAT and CDR2 FNYEAQ (reference sequence). The ends were cut back, 4 bases at V and 3 bases at J, with 9 bases in the middle. The CDR3 here is CASSSEVKETQYF. In DNA, the CDR3 is TGTGCCAGCAGCTCCGAGGTGAAAGAGACCCAGTACTTC.

This chain links TRBV25-1 with TRBJ2-5; D might be TRBD1 (6 bases). Trimming removed 2 bases from V and 5 bases from J, with 9 bases in between. This CDR3 has 13 amino acids. Germline CDR1 MGHDK, CDR2 SYGVNS. Written as DNA, the CDR3 is TGTGCCAGCAGTGAAGGGGGCTTTGAGACCCAGTACTTC. Translated, it gives CASSEGGFETQYF.

This clonotype appeared many times. The chain is built from TRBV4-1 and TRBJ1-5, with 10 positions matching TRBD1. The junction had 6 bases not matched to a gene; V was cut back by 3 bases and J by 4 bases. Germline V gene sequence: CDR1 MGHRA, CDR2 YSYEKL. The CDR3 runs 16 residues. CDR3: CASSHGQGDGNQPQHF. CDR3 DNA: TGCGCCAGCAGCCATGGACAGGGGGATGGAAATCAGCCCCAGCATTTT.

Concerning this clonotype itself: Since a much larger clone is just one base distant, this may be a read error. This sequence joins TRBV12-3 or TRBV12-4 and TRBJ2-7; a weak D match, TRBD2 (5 bases). Deletions cut 3 bases from V and 5 bases from J, with 11 bases between. CDR3 length: 13 amino acids. CDR3 sequence: CASSFGETNEQYF. In DNA, the CDR3 is TGTGCCAGCAGTTTCGGGGAAACCAACGAGCAGTACTTC.